Below, 24 T cell receptor beta chains from the same sample are listed, as sequenced in a study of breast tumors, draining lymph nodes, adjacent tissues. From the multiplex PCR reads, TCRdb called clonotypes with MiXCR, one entry per CDR3 protein. The sample lists 120,000 to 150,000 distinct CDR3 sequences, about 31% seen once, with less than 2.5% in the top ten. Axillary draining lymph nodes of breast cancer patients supplied the node samples. The specimen sequenced was axillary lymph node tissue. The receptors were sampled from a female donor with breast cancer. Some clones in this sample may be carry-over from other donors' samples.

With regard to this clonotype: A single base separates this from a much larger clone, so it may be a read error. The V and J genes are TRBV11-1 and TRBJ2-1, with a weak D call TRBD1 (6 bases). The CDR3 loop spans 14 amino acids. Trimming left V 5 bases short and J 6 bases short, with 14 bases between. CDR1 SGHAT and CDR2 FQDESV come from the germline V gene (reference sequence). In DNA, the CDR3 is TGTGCCAGCAGCCAGGGACACCCTTCCAATGAGCAGTTCTTC. It specifies CASSQGHPSNEQFF.

The rearrangement links TRBV2 to TRBJ2-5, with TRBD2 matching over 11 bases. This CDR3 comprises 14 residues. The V gene's germline CDR1 is SNHLY and CDR2 FYNNEI. The ends lost 11 bases at V and 2 bases at J; junction bases unmatched: 7. The CDR3 DNA reads TGTGCCGGGGTACGGACTAGCGGGCAAGAGACCCAGTACTTC. Encoded protein: CAGVRTSGQETQYF.

In the case of this clonotype: This may arise from a read error, as a much more abundant clone is one base away. V is TRBV2 and J is TRBJ1-1; no reliable D call. In germline, CDR1 is SNHLY, CDR2 FYNNEI. The CDR3 extends over 13 amino acids. V dropped 4 bases and J dropped 4 bases, with 10 bases sitting between them. CDR3 bases: TGTGCCAGCAGTGGCGGCATGAGCACTGAAGCTTTCTTT. This gives the protein CASSGGMSTEAFF.

As regards this clonotype: A much larger clone lies one base from this, so it may be a read error. The V gene is TRBV6-5, the J gene TRBJ1-2; 7 nucleotides agree with TRBD1. V gave up 5 bases and J gave up 4 bases; unmatched junction bases: 13. The CDR3 is made up of 16 amino acids. Looked up from germline, CDR1 is MNHEY and CDR2 is SVGAGI. For the CDR3, the DNA is TGTGCCAGCAGTCACAGGGGCGCCCGATCGAGCTATGGCTACACCTTC. Its protein is CASSHRGARSSYGYTF.

Comment on this clonotype: A much larger clone sits a single nucleotide away, making a read error possible. The V gene is TRBV7-9, the J gene TRBJ1-2; TRBD1 matches 7 bases. Germline V gene data show CDR1 as SEHNR and CDR2 as FQNEAQ (reference sequence). This CDR3 comprises 15 residues. CDR3 region: CASSPSRQGPGGYPF. The CDR3 DNA is TGTGCCAGCAGCCCCTCTCGACAGGGTCCGGGTGGCTACCCCTTC.

This chain connects TRBV20-1 to TRBJ2-7, with 9 bases fitting TRBD1. The CDR3 has 18 amino acids. Germline lookup yields CDR1 DFQATT and CDR2 SNEGSKA (reference sequence). V shed 1 base and J 0 bases; nucleotides not matched to a gene: 13. The CDR3 is CSARVSGTGMGSSYEQYF. The CDR3, as DNA: TGCAGTGCTAGAGTCTCCGGGACAGGGATGGGGAGCTCCTACGAGCAGTACTTC.

A few counts support this clonotype. Its ends do not fully match the called genes, so a read error is possible. The CDR3 DNA sequence: TGTGCCGGCAGAAAAGGGACTAGCGGGGGTTACAATGAGCAGTTCTTC. This translates into CAGRKGTSGGYNEQFF. The gene calls are TRBV28 and TRBJ2-1, with 14 bases that match TRBD2. There are 16 residues in the CDR3. CDR1 is MDHEN and CDR2 is SYDVKM in the germline V gene.

With respect to this clonotype: Mismatch with germline at one junction end may stem from a read error. This chain connects TRBV6-6 to TRBJ2-5; no clear D. Germline loops: CDR1 MNHNY, CDR2 SVGAGI (reference sequence). The CDR3 is 11 amino acids. The CDR3: CGSRQRSGQYF. CDR3 coding DNA: TGTGGCAGCAGGCAACGATCTGGCCAGTACTTC.

J is TRBJ1-2 and V is TRBV2; 9 positions agree with TRBD1. Losses at the gene ends were 5 bases for V and 6 bases for J; bases not matched to a gene: 10. Germline assignment: CDR1 SNHLY and CDR2 FYNNEI. The CDR3 covers 15 residues. The CDR3 nucleotides are TGTGCCAGCAGTACCTGGGACAGGGAGATTAATGGCTACACCTTC. This gives the protein CASSTWDREINGYTF.

This clonotype turned up a few times. A read error may be the cause here, since a much bigger clone is one base away. V and J are TRBV20-1 and TRBJ1-2; D unclear. The CDR3 contains 12 residues. The germline CDR1 and CDR2 sequences are DFQATT and SNEGSKA (reference sequence). Deletions cut 0 bases from V and 13 bases from J, with 15 bases between. As DNA, the CDR3 is TGCAGTGCTAGAGATGAGACAAATAAGGCCACCTTC. The encoded protein is CSARDETNKATF.

The V call is TRBV9, the J call TRBJ1-5, with a tentative D call TRBD1 (6 bases). This CDR3 contains 16 residues. Germline V gene data show CDR1 as SGDLS and CDR2 as YYNGEE. V was clipped by 0 bases and J by 11 bases, with 21 bases between them. The CDR3 sequence is CASSVGASGGQETQHF. CDR3 bases: TGTGCCAGCAGCGTAGGGGCTAGCGGGGGCCAGGAGACCCAGCATTTT. Drawing the rest from reference TRBV9 and TRBJ1-5, the complete variable domain is DSGVTQTPKHLITATGQRVTLRCSPRSGDLSVYWYQQSLDQGLQFLIQYYNGEERAKGNILERFSAQQFPDLHSELNLSSLELGDSALYFCASSVGASGGQETQHFGDGTRLSIL.

This clonotype was counted at least ten times. V and J are TRBV30 and TRBJ1-6; 11 bases are a match to TRBD1. The V and J ends lost 6 bases and 13 bases, in that order; junction bases with no gene match: 8. CDR3 length: 13 residues. CDR1 is GTSNPN, CDR2 SVGIG, per germline (reference sequence). The CDR3 coding sequence is TGTGCCTGCCACAGGACAGGGGGCGTTCCCCTCCACTTT. Amino acids: CACHRTGGVPLHF.

In the case of this clonotype: A much larger clone differs from this one at a single base, so this may be a read error. V is TRBV3-1 and J is TRBJ2-5, with D unclear. Germline V gene lookup returns CDR1 LGHDT and CDR2 YNNKEL (reference sequence). This CDR3 contains 12 residues. CDR3 region: CTSSNSQETQYF. CDR3 in DNA: TGTACCAGCAGTAACAGCCAAGAGACCCAGTACTTC.

The CDR3 is CASSHLDRTNTGELFF. CDR3 nucleotides: TGTGCCAGCAGCCATCTAGACAGAACGAACACCGGGGAGCTGTTTTTT. This chain uses TRBV5-6 with TRBJ2-2; the D gene is possibly TRBD1 (5 bases). This CDR3 has 16 residues. Germline V lookup: CDR1 SGHDT, CDR2 YYEEEE. V was pared by 4 bases and J by 0 bases, with 13 bases between.

This clonotype has ten or more counts. As DNA, the CDR3 is TGTGCCAGCAGACGTACTGGGACAGGGCGGAACTATGGCTACACCTTC. It yields the protein CASRRTGTGRNYGYTF. This chain joins TRBV6-2 or TRBV6-3 and TRBJ1-2, with 9 positions matching TRBD1. Germline V gives CDR1 MNHEY, CDR2 SVGEGT. Losses at the gene ends were 6 bases for V and 2 bases for J; bases not matched to a gene: 10. There are 16 residues in the CDR3.

The rearrangement uses TRBV19 and TRBJ1-6; tentative D call: TRBD1 (5 bases). The CDR3 covers 13 residues. Trimming pared 6 bases from V and 12 bases from J, leaving 15 bases between. Germline CDR1 is LNHDA and CDR2 is SQIVND (reference sequence). Here the CDR3 DNA reads TGTGCCAGTAGGGGCAGGGCGTTCTTACCCCTCCACTTT. Amino acids: CASRGRAFLPLHF.

This clonotype was counted at least ten times. The chain employs TRBV2 and TRBJ2-5, with 9 bases lining up with TRBD1. The CDR3 totals 15 residues. With 7 bases clipped from V and 1 base from J, the junction kept 7 bases outside the gene matches. Germline CDR1 is SNHLY and CDR2 is FYNNEI. The CDR3 here is CASTATGGTQETQYF. CDR3 coding DNA: TGTGCCAGCACTGCGACAGGGGGAACCCAAGAGACCCAGTACTTC. Using reference TRBV2 and TRBJ2-5 for the parts outside the CDR3, the full variable domain is EPEVTQTPSHQVTQMGQEVILRCVPISNHLYFYWYRQILGQKVEFLVSFYNNEISEKSEIFDDQFSVERPDGSNFTLKIRSTKLEDSAMYFCASTATGGTQETQYFGPGTRLLVL.

This clonotype was seen a few times. The chain links TRBV29-1 to TRBJ1-1; no clear D gene. Germline V gene data show CDR1 as SQVTM and CDR2 as ANQGSEA. V lost 6 bases and J 4 bases, leaving 12 bases between the germline ends. The CDR3 covers 12 residues. The CDR3 spells CSVSGLATEAFF. In DNA form, the CDR3 reads TGCAGCGTCTCGGGTCTCGCCACTGAAGCTTTCTTT.

As concerns this clonotype: One end of the junction varies from germline; a read error may be responsible. The J gene is TRBJ1-4, the V gene TRBV2; D gene unclear. The germline gives CDR1 SNHLY, CDR2 FYNNEI. This CDR3 spans 15 amino acids. CDR3 coding DNA: TGTGCCGGCAGCCCCAATCCCGGCGGGGATGAAAAACTGTCTTTT. It is translated as CAGSPNPGGDEKLSF.

This clonotype was counted many times. The chain links TRBV7-9 to TRBJ2-1, with a tentative D call TRBD2 (7 bases). Germline-derived CDR1 and CDR2 are SEHNR and FQNEAQ (reference sequence). The CDR3 contains 16 residues. V was trimmed by 5 bases and J by 4 bases, leaving 18 bases between them. CDR3 protein: CASSNQLGGPYNEQFF. CDR3 nucleotides: TGTGCCAGCAGCAACCAATTGGGGGGGCCTTACAATGAGCAGTTCTTC.

Ten or more counts support this clonotype. A junction end diverges from the germline sequence, so it may reflect a read error. The chain combines TRBV6-5 with TRBJ2-6; D is ambiguous. This CDR3 comprises 16 residues. Germline V gives CDR1 MNHEY, CDR2 SVGAGI. CDR3 sequence (DNA): TGTGCCAGCAGTCACTCGGTGGCCCCTGGGGCCAACGTCCTGACTTTC. This translates into CASSHSVAPGANVLTF.

This clonotype was counted ten times or more. This chain joins TRBV7-3 and TRBJ2-7, with 9 bases fitting TRBD1. This CDR3 has 15 amino acids. Germline V lookup: CDR1 SGHTA, CDR2 FQGTGA. Trimming took 5 bases from V and 6 from J; bases not matched to a gene: 11. Here the CDR3 reads CASSPWGGQGSEQYF. The CDR3 bases are TGTGCCAGCAGCCCATGGGGGGGACAGGGCTCCGAGCAGTACTTC. The whole variable domain, filled in from reference TRBV7-3 and TRBJ2-7, reads GAGVSQTPSNKVTEKGKYVELRCDPISGHTALYWYRQSLGQGPEFLIYFQGTGAADDSGLPNDRFFAVRPEGSVSTLKIQRTERGDSAVYLCASSPWGGQGSEQYFGPGTRLTVT.

This clonotype was observed at least ten times. The rearrangement joins TRBV20-1 to TRBJ1-5; D possibly corresponds to TRBD1 (5 bases). This CDR3 is 12 amino acids long. The V end was cut by 3 bases, the J end by 5 bases, with 8 bases between. Looked up from germline, CDR1 is DFQATT and CDR2 is SNEGSKA (reference sequence). CDR3 sequence reads: CSAREGYQPQHF. The CDR3, as DNA: TGCAGTGCTAGGGAGGGGTATCAGCCCCAGCATTTT.

About this clonotype itself: This may be a read error, as it is one base from a much larger clone. The rearrangement joins TRBV4-2 to TRBJ2-3, with D possibly being TRBD1 or TRBD2 (6 bases each). Germline V lookup: CDR1 LGHNA, CDR2 YNFKEQ. Trimming shortened V by 5 bases and J by 2 bases, and 17 bases separated the two germline ends. This CDR3 has 16 amino acids. The CDR3 sequence is CASSTVVGGTTDTQYF. For the CDR3, the DNA is TGTGCCAGCAGCACAGTAGTAGGGGGGACCACAGATACGCAGTATTTT.